These 3 T cell receptor beta chains were sequenced from one sample in a study of blood T cell repertoires in COVID-19. The data were produced by immunoSEQ multiplex PCR, yet TCRdb's version contains in-frame clones alone and is incomplete. The sample comprises about 180,000 clones, roughly 83% of which are singletons, and over 1.5% rests with the top ten. Sequenced: peripheral blood. Every receptor here comes from a human donor in a cohort sampled during active COVID-19.

V gene TRBV3-1 (or the pseudogene TRBV3-2) combines with J gene TRBJ2-7; 8 bases line up with TRBD2. With 0 bases clipped from V and 2 bases from J, the junction kept 0 bases outside the gene matches. The CDR3 spans 14 residues. The germline V gene encodes CDR1 LGHDT and CDR2 YNNKEL (reference sequence). CDR3 in amino acids: CASSQEGLAYEQYF. The CDR3 bases are TGTGCCAGCAGCCAAGAGGGACTAGCCTACGAGCAGTACTTC.

V and J are TRBV6-6 and TRBJ2-5; 7 positions agree with TRBD2. CDR1 and CDR2 from the germline V gene are MNHNY and SVGAGI (reference sequence). The CDR3 has 15 amino acids. Germline trimming cut 0 bases from V and 9 bases from J; bases unmatched to any gene: 10. The CDR3 bases are TGTGCCAGCAGTTACTCTTCCAGCGGGGCGGGGGCCCAGTACTTC. Translating gives CASSYSSSGAGAQYF.

The chain uses TRBV3-1 (or the pseudogene TRBV3-2) and TRBJ2-1, with 11 bases fitting TRBD2. CDR3 size: 17 residues. The trim removed 4 bases at V and 8 bases at J, leaving 13 bases unmatched. Germline CDR1 reads LGHDT; CDR2 reads YNNKEL (reference sequence). Here the CDR3 reads CASSRERLAGYPYEQFF. DNA for the CDR3: TGTGCCAGCAGCCGAGAGAGACTAGCGGGATACCCCTATGAGCAGTTCTTC.